This T cell receptor (beta chain) came from a study of shared clonotypes between healthy human individuals. The overall study: There were three CD4 naive, three CD4 memory, two CD8 naive and one CD8 memory plates per donor.

A split of CD4+ cells into CD45RA+ naive and CD45RA-negative memory subsets was performed. With respect to this clone: The antigen is unknown.

General observations from the study: In general, naive subsets displayed greater estimated richness than memory subsets did.

Assay used: immunoSEQ multiplex PCR; TCRdb lists only in-frame clones, some missing. This repertoire shows about 2.4 million clones, roughly 93% found once; its top ten account for 0.36%. Germline V lookup: CDR1 KGHSH, CDR2 LQKENI. The CDR3 extends over 15 amino acids. V was pared by 4 bases and J by 2 bases, with 6 bases of the junction left unmatched. The receptor was derived from a young man in good health. Some clones in this sample may be carry-over from other donors' samples. The sequenced sample consisted of naive CD4+ T cells from PBMCs. The sample's subset: CD45RA+ positively selected. The chain employs TRBV18 and TRBJ2-3, with 7 bases matching TRBD1. CDR3 residues: CASSRITGDTDTQYF. As DNA, the CDR3 is TGTGCCAGCTCACGTATTACAGGGGACACAGATACGCAGTATTTT.